This T cell receptor (beta chain) derives from a study of Graves' ophthalmopathy and Graves' hyperthyroidism. V shed 5 bases and J 2 bases; nucleotides not matched to a gene: 6. The CDR3 is 15 residues long. CDR1 is SGHAT and CDR2 is FQNNGV in the germline V gene. RNA served as the template for amplifying TCR beta CDR3 regions. An opening RT-PCR round employed HTBI primers and preceded a second-round multiplex PCR. MiXCR, applied by TCRdb to the multiplex PCR reads, yields one record per CDR3 protein. The top ten clones hold under 7% of a sample with under 200,000 distinct CDR3 sequences, over 35% of them seen once. Moderate-to-severe activity, with CAS ≥3, NOSPECS ≥4 and duration under 3 months, characterized the donors with ophthalmopathy. Clinicians diagnosed using symptoms, serum thyroxine, TRAb, thyroid ultrasound and orbital computed tomography.

The receptor was isolated from a woman between 40 and 55 years old with Graves' ophthalmopathy. Sequenced sample: peripheral blood. The rearrangement joins TRBV11-2 to TRBJ2-7; 10 positions agree with TRBD2. The CDR3 loop is CASSGLAGVPYEQYF. In DNA form, the CDR3 reads TGTGCCAGCAGCGGTCTAGCGGGAGTCCCCTACGAGCAGTACTTC.